Detailed here is one T cell receptor beta chain. Its binding antigen is unknown. No per-base quality is available; no much larger clone lies one base away. The cohort comprised fewer than 700 healthy bone marrow donors. Cohort members were all nominally healthy when sampled, although unrecorded immune exposures were likely present. The donor tested CMV seronegative, placing the donor among the roughly 350 seronegative members of the cohort. Every donor gave a peripheral blood sample, and the peripheral blood mononuclear cells from that sample were used for TCR beta sequencing. The Qiagen DNeasy Blood Extraction Kit was used to extract genomic DNA from the blood cell samples. The data derive from a study of cytomegalovirus exposure and HLA in healthy donors (dated by TCRdb to the late 2010s). In the study overall: According to an earlier analysis of around 600 of the donors, some 170 million T cells yielded 95 million to 140 million unique TCR beta sequences and around 300 Gb of sequence data. An early release that covered 500 to 800 HLA-typed donors contained about 290 gigabases of sequencing data and approximately 85 million unique TCR sequences. The genetic ancestry cluster associated with self-reported Caucasian donors included 80% to 90% of the roughly 410 genotyped donors. The study aimed to test whether signatures of past pathogen exposure could be identified by cataloging public T cell receptors. The study used immunosequencing to profile the T cell repertoires of about 670 subjects and linked those repertoires to cytomegalovirus serostatus. In addition to the first cohort of 650 to 800 subjects, a separate validation cohort of approximately 120 different subjects was used. The study combined high-throughput TCR immunosequencing, statistical association of individual TCRs with disease status, and machine learning to predict cytomegalovirus infection status. To study patterns of TCR occurrence, a later analysis re-analyzed previously published TCR beta repertoires from 666 donors and added high-resolution HLA genotyping. Rather than drawing on any new phenotypic data, the later analysis identified candidate immune exposures from TCR beta sequences and the way those sequences occurred across donors. An earlier analysis of some 500 of the donors applied high-throughput TCR beta sequencing to assess whether each TCR beta V gene segment acted as functional or pseudogenic. Donor age, sex, ethnicity and CMV serostatus were collected together with the repertoire data. In a later genetic analysis, genome-wide SNP genotypes for about three fifths of the 666 donors were used, and that subset was treated as a discovery cohort. Every discovery cohort repertoire had been produced on one sequencing platform. HLA typing covered class I and class II loci at four-digit resolution. The number of typed donors differed by locus: 629-630 for A, B, C, DRB1 and DQB1; approximately 530 for DQA1; around 580 for DPA1; and roughly 490 for DPB1. Because of strong linkage in the cohort, five DR-DQ haplotypes were treated as single units for association and clustering. Among 398 genotyped donors of the cohort, an average of about 240,000 unique TCR beta nucleotide sequences were sequenced per donor, 15% to 20% of them non-productive. Summary of the overall study and its limitations: Because HLA typing was unavailable for some donors at each locus, only the typed subset was used in association tests. In a later analysis, 15,000 to 20,000 TCR beta sequences were associated with specific HLA alleles at a false discovery rate of 0.05. A later genetic analysis associated a missense DCLRE1C variant with V-gene and J-gene trimming of TCR beta chains, and an independent cohort replicated the association. Three of the identified cytomegalovirus-associated TCR beta chains were confirmed in vitro to be specific for cytomegalovirus antigens. The classifier was reported to diagnose cytomegalovirus status with high specificity and sensitivity in both the original cohort and the validation cohort. According to a later analysis, most CMV-associated TCR beta chains appeared to be HLA-restricted, and the HLA associations seemed to be driven largely by CMV exposure. Because counts were too low, seventeen rarely observed V segments, including chromosome 9 orphons, were left out of the earlier analysis of some 600 of the donors. According to the authors, the approach could potentially be generalized to other disease states and immunological phenotypes. CMV serostatus was the only immune exposure information available for the cohort. A further reported finding was that TCR beta sequences accurately predicted the HLA-A and HLA-B alleles for most subjects in the first cohort. Roughly uniform sequencing depth across donors was assumed in presence/absence analyses, although this assumption may not hold. Linkage disequilibrium might explain the correlated functional status among segregating V segments, but an unknown experimental factor could not be excluded. A later analysis found that TCR association rates varied across HLA loci, with DRB1 alleles showing the most associated TCRs and HLA-C alleles the fewest. Broadly in line with IMGT annotations, most TCR beta V segments showed up in productive rearrangements about 90% or about 30% of the time in an earlier analysis of a few hundred of the donors. In the study, some 160 TCR beta chains were listed as associated with cytomegalovirus. A later analysis found that HLA-associated TCR beta chains were more clonally expanded and had lower generation probabilities than equally common non-associated chains. Strong co-occurrence of HLA alleles, especially DR and DQ, made assigning TCR associations to individual alleles difficult. The 87-base-pair reads could not distinguish some IMGT-functional V segments, including TRBV6-2 and TRBV6-3, so those segments were excluded. In this cohort, only TCR beta chains were sequenced, and detectable features were limited by the absence of alpha or paired-chain data. A later analysis reported that several top co-occurrence clusters appeared linked to parvovirus B19, influenza, CMV and Epstein-Barr virus. A group of highly shared sequence variants was considered likely to be a technical artifact of the sequencing pipeline. Most TCR sequences were observed very rarely across donors, whereas some public TCRs were present in many individuals. A later genetic analysis reported fewer N-insertions in productive TCRs among donors in an Asian-associated ancestry cluster than the approximately 700-donor mean.

The library was built by means of the immunoSEQ multiplex PCR assay. A mixture of 60 forward primers for TCR Vbeta segments and 13 reverse primers for TCR Jbeta segments was used in the multiplex PCR. A multiplex PCR assay on genomic DNA amplified the CDR3 region of rearranged TCR beta genes. On the Illumina HiSeq System, the amplified TCR beta libraries were sequenced as 87-base-pair reads. In the source study's methods: A later analysis counted about 80 million unique TCR beta chains across the 690 or so repertoires, and 9.5 million to 11 million of these chains were shared by at least two donors. A nearest-neighbor algorithm error-corrected the raw reads and collapsed the reads into unique sequences, merging closely related sequences to remove PCR and sequencing errors. CDR3 sequences were aligned to IMGT reference sequences to assign V, D and J gene segments. For a sequence to be retained, a match of at least six nucleotides was required to both a V gene segment and a J gene segment. A rearrangement counted as productive if the CDR3 had no stop codons and remained in frame with V and J, and every other rearrangement counted as non-productive. Following IMGT convention, CDR3 was defined as the stretch from the second conserved V-encoded cysteine to the conserved J-encoded phenylalanine. The earlier analysis of some 550 of the donors excluded any sequence lacking an unambiguous match to a single V gene segment. In an earlier analysis of 450 to 750 of the donors, a V segment was called functional when productive rearrangements were above 56.7%, and segregating when the standard deviation between donors exceeded 5%. To diagnose cytomegalovirus status from the catalog of TCR beta chain sequences, a statistical classification framework was built. In a later analysis, V and J genes were assigned by comparing TCR nucleotide sequences against IMGT/GENE-DB human TR gene sequences. In a later analysis, CDR3 sequences and most-parsimonious VDJ recombination scenarios were assigned using the TCRdist pipeline. In a later analysis, every TCR beta chain was defined by the combination of its CDR3 amino acid sequence and its V-gene family, and reads without a unique V-gene family were dropped. To address suspected cross-contamination and a sequencing artifact, a later analysis removed under 600 highly shared, low-generation-probability nucleotide sequences. A later analysis calculated a clonal expansion index for each public chain from normalized within-repertoire ranks of inferred template counts. In a later analysis, generation probabilities were computed using a VDJ recombination model fitted to out-of-frame rearrangements, and the results were checked against IGoR. A later analysis scored TCR-TCR, TCR-HLA and TCR-CMV co-occurrence with hypergeometric tests, applying a repertoire-size bias correction to TCR pairs. In a later analysis, false discovery rates were estimated by permuting HLA or CMV assignments 20 times. In a later analysis, co-occurring TCRs were grouped using DBSCAN, with TCRdist sequence similarity added in when clustering inside HLA-allele-positive subsets. Repertoires with fewer than 30,000 or more than 120,000 public chains were left out of co-occurrence clustering, as were five repertoires with anomalous nucleotide sharing. What TCRdb holds here is the immuneACCESS table cut down to in-frame rearrangements. Part of the clones is not present; checked against another copy, under half of the missing clones reflect an unresolved V gene, and the others are unexplained. V and J calls and clone size are copied from that table; D and trimming were computed from the DNA. In all, the sample holds about 190,000 clones, and approximately 78% of those were seen once. The ten largest clones take up under 0.9% of the sample.

The CDR3 spans 15 residues, from the cysteine through the phenylalanine. Only the CDR3 DNA stays, 45 bases, in frame from base 1. At the junction V is shortened by 10 bases and J by 1 base; bases outside the gene matches: 8. For CDR1 and CDR2, the germline V gene (reference sequence) lists SEHNR and FQNEAQ. The origin of this receptor is a woman under 30 in good health and CMV-seronegative. Sequencing was performed on PBMCs. The rearrangement combines TRBV7-9 with TRBJ2-3; 10 central nucleotides agree with TRBD2. The CDR3 region: CATSTSGARTDTQYF. In nucleotide form, the sequence is TGTGCCACCTCCACTAGCGGGGCTCGCACAGATACGCAGTATTTT.